These 8 T cell receptor beta chains were sequenced from one sample in a study of T cell responses to AZD1222 COVID-19 vaccine. The data were produced by immunoSEQ multiplex PCR, yet TCRdb's version contains in-frame clones alone and is incomplete. The table has some 31,000 clones, roughly 90% seen once. The source was peripheral blood, collected 28 days after the second AZD1222 dose. The receptors were sampled from an adult who received the AZD1222 COVID-19 vaccine.

The V call is TRBV5-5, the J call TRBJ1-5; no reliable D call. V lost 0 bases, J lost 4 bases, and 5 bases lay in between. Germline-derived CDR1 and CDR2 are SGHKS and YYEKEE (reference sequence). This CDR3 contains 13 residues. This CDR3 reads CASSLAGNQPQHF. CDR3 nucleotide sequence: TGTGCCAGCAGCTTGGCTGGGAATCAGCCCCAGCATTTT.

The chain employs TRBV28 and TRBJ1-2; D not certain. CDR1 and CDR2 (germline): MDHEN, SYDVKM. V lost 5 bases and J 1 base, leaving 8 bases between the germline ends. CDR3 size: 13 residues. CDR3 coding DNA: TGTGCCAGCAGTAGGGCCCTTAACTATGGCTACACCTTC. Encoded protein: CASSRALNYGYTF.

The genes are TRBV19 and TRBJ2-1; D possibly matches TRBD1 or TRBD2 (6 bases each). V was shortened by 7 bases and J by 1 base, with 17 bases between the two germline ends. The CDR3 runs 16 residues. CDR1 is LNHDA, CDR2 SQIVND, per germline (reference sequence). CDR3 DNA: TGTGCCAGTACGACGGTGGGGGGCTGGTCCTACAATGAGCAGTTCTTC. This sequence encodes CASTTVGGWSYNEQFF.

The chain carries TRBV29-1 and TRBJ1-3, with D maybe TRBD1 (5 bases). Germline lookup yields CDR1 SQVTM and CDR2 ANQGSEA. Deletions cut 7 bases from V and 2 bases from J, with 15 bases between. This CDR3 has 14 amino acids. CDR3 amino acids: CSAGLDKTGNTIYF. In nucleotides, the CDR3 is TGCAGCGCGGGCCTGGACAAGACTGGAAACACCATATATTTT.

The chain links TRBV6-5 to TRBJ2-7; TRBD1 matches at 7 bases. This CDR3 spans 15 amino acids. Germline V gene lookup returns CDR1 MNHEY and CDR2 SVGAGI. The trim removed 2 bases at V and 4 bases at J, leaving 8 bases unmatched. The CDR3 region is CASSYVAGGSYEQYF. The CDR3 region has the DNA TGTGCCAGCAGTTACGTTGCAGGGGGTTCTTACGAGCAGTACTTC.

V and J are TRBV3-1 (or the pseudogene TRBV3-2) and TRBJ2-2; 8 nucleotides match TRBD1. Germline loops: CDR1 LGHDT, CDR2 YNNKEL (reference sequence). CDR3 length equals 15 residues. V was clipped by 3 bases and J by 1 base; unmatched bases: 1. DNA of the CDR3: TGTGCCAGCAGCCACGGGACAGGGAACACCGGGGAGCTGTTTTTT. Amino acids: CASSHGTGNTGELFF.

V is TRBV25-1 and J is TRBJ2-7; 7 bases agree with TRBD1. Trimming removed 3 bases from V and 3 bases from J; junction bases left unmatched: 5. Per germline, CDR1 MGHDK and CDR2 SYGVNS. The CDR3 has 14 amino acids. The CDR3 DNA reads TGTGCCAGCAGTGACGGGCAGGGGGTCTACGAGCAGTACTTC. Translation gives CASSDGQGVYEQYF.

The gene calls are TRBV27 and TRBJ1-6, with D unresolved. V was shortened by 3 bases and J by 12 bases, with 12 bases between the two germline ends. The germline gives CDR1 MNHEY, CDR2 SMNVEV (reference sequence). The CDR3 runs to 13 residues. The CDR3 coding sequence is TGTGCCAGCAGTTTGGTTTCCGGATTACCCCTCCACTTT. It encodes CASSLVSGLPLHF.